The 23 T cell receptor beta chains below were found in one sample sequenced in a study of response to subunit inactivated influenza vaccine. TCRdb called the RT-PCR reads again in MiXCR, with one record for every CDR3 protein. The sample holds around 520,000 distinct CDR3 sequences, roughly 10% seen once. Material: PBMCs from blood, obtained on the day of vaccination. The receptor set was obtained from a man aged 45 to 65 who received an inactivated influenza vaccine.

The chain joins TRBV12-3 or TRBV12-4 to TRBJ1-1, with D unresolved. The V gene lost 4 bases and the J gene lost 5 bases, with 14 bases spanning the gap. This CDR3 has 14 amino acids. The CDR3 region has the DNA TGTGCCAGCAGTTCTATTGGGGTGGGGACTGAAGCTTTCTTT. Its protein is CASSSIGVGTEAFF.

The sample holds a few counts of this clonotype. The V call is TRBV6-1, the J call TRBJ2-7; 11 bases agree with TRBD2. J lost 0 bases, V lost 5 bases, and 6 bases had no gene match. CDR3 size: 16 residues. CDR1 is MNHNS and CDR2 is SASEGT in the germline V gene. DNA of the CDR3: TGTGCCAGCAGTCGGACTGGGACTAGCGGCTCCTACGAGCAGTACTTC. This encodes CASSRTGTSGSYEQYF.

Many counts were recorded for this clonotype. This rearrangement joins TRBV9 to TRBJ1-3, with unresolved D. V was clipped by 0 bases and J by 3 bases, with 13 bases between them. The CDR3 is 16 residues long. Per germline, CDR1 SGDLS and CDR2 YYNGEE. The CDR3 DNA follows: TGTGCCAGCAGCGTAGTTCCGAAGCCCCTTGGAAACACCATATATTTT. As protein: CASSVVPKPLGNTIYF. Full variable domain (outside the CDR3, taken from reference TRBV9 and TRBJ1-3): DSGVTQTPKHLITATGQRVTLRCSPRSGDLSVYWYQQSLDQGLQFLIQYYNGEERAKGNILERFSAQQFPDLHSELNLSSLELGDSALYFCASSVVPKPLGNTIYFGEGSWLTVV.

This clonotype was picked up many times. This sequence joins TRBV9 and TRBJ2-1; D may match TRBD1 or TRBD2 (5 bases each). The CDR3 loop spans 13 amino acids. Germline CDR1 reads SGDLS; CDR2 reads YYNGEE. V was cut by 0 bases and J by 9 bases, with 10 bases left in between. The CDR3 reads CASSVDEGSEQFF. The DNA for the CDR3 is TGTGCCAGCAGCGTAGATGAGGGGTCTGAGCAGTTCTTC.

The rearrangement joins TRBV7-3 to TRBJ2-3; 7 bases line up with TRBD1. V was clipped by 5 bases and J by 6 bases; unmatched bases: 11. CDR1 and CDR2 from the germline V gene are SGHTA and FQGTGA. The CDR3 consists of 15 residues. The CDR3 bases are TGTGCCAGCAGCGACCTACCTACAGGGGTCGATACGCAGTATTTT. Amino acid sequence: CASSDLPTGVDTQYF.

This clonotype came up many times. V gene TRBV7-6 combines with J gene TRBJ2-7, with no clear D. The CDR3 contains 11 residues. CDR1 and CDR2 (germline): SGHVS, FNYEAQ. V was pared by 3 bases and J by 8 bases, with 8 bases between. CDR3 loop: CASSFGLQQYF. The CDR3 region has the DNA TGTGCCAGCAGCTTCGGATTACAGCAGTACTTC. The entire variable domain, with the rest obtained from reference TRBV7-6 and TRBJ2-7, is as follows: GAGVSQSPRYKVTKRGQDVALRCDPISGHVSLYWYRQALGQGPEFLTYFNYEAQQDKSGLPNDRFSAERPEGSISTLTIQRTEQRDSAMYRCASSFGLQQYFGPGTRLTVT.

This clonotype came up a few times. The chain has TRBV10-2 and TRBJ1-4; D gene uncertain. V lost 3 bases, J lost 0 bases, and 11 bases lay in between. The CDR3 loop spans 16 amino acids. Germline V gene data show CDR1 as WSHSY and CDR2 as SAAADI. The CDR3 DNA is TGCGCCAGCAGTGACGGTGGCTTCCCAACTAATGAAAAACTGTTTTTT. Protein: CASSDGGFPTNEKLFF.

V gene TRBV7-2 combines with J gene TRBJ2-5, with a tentative D call TRBD1 (6 bases). The ends were cut back, 5 bases at V and 5 bases at J, with 15 bases in the middle. Germline CDR1 SGHTA, CDR2 FQGNSA. CDR3 length equals 14 residues. The CDR3 DNA sequence: TGTGCCAGCAGCGATACAGGGTCGTTGGAGACCCAGTACTTC. Protein product: CASSDTGSLETQYF. The whole variable domain, filled in from reference TRBV7-2 and TRBJ2-5, reads GAGVSQSPSNKVTEKGKDVELRCDPISGHTALYWYRQSLGQGLEFLIYFQGNSAPDKSGLPSDRFSAERTGGSVSTLTIQRTQQEDSAVYLCASSDTGSLETQYFGPGTRLLVL.

There are a few counts of this clonotype. The rearrangement joins TRBV7-2 to TRBJ1-1; D is unresolved. V was shortened by 2 bases and J by 1 base, with 5 bases between the two germline ends. The CDR3 is 13 residues long. CDR1 is SGHTA and CDR2 is FQGNSA in the germline V gene. The CDR3 region is CASSLYTNTEAFF. The CDR3 nucleotides are TGTGCCAGCAGCTTATACACGAACACTGAAGCTTTCTTT.

This clonotype showed up many times. This chain connects TRBV6-2 or TRBV6-3 to TRBJ1-5; tentatively, D is TRBD1 (6 bases). Trimming removed 6 bases from V and 0 bases from J, with 12 bases in between. The V gene's germline CDR1 is MNHEY and CDR2 SVGEGT. The CDR3 sequence is 15 residues long. CDR3 protein: CASRRTVNSNQPQHF. The CDR3 bases are TGTGCCAGCAGACGGACAGTTAATAGCAATCAGCCCCAGCATTTT.

V is TRBV12-3 or TRBV12-4 and J is TRBJ2-7, with D unresolved. TRBJ2-1 matches the DNA end more closely, so the J call is doubtful. The CDR3 spans 15 residues. CDR3 nucleotide sequence: TGTGCCAGCAGTTTCGGCTTCGCTCCCGGCGCCGAGCAGTTCTTC. It yields the protein CASSFGFAPGAEQFF.

A single count supports this clonotype. This rearrangement joins TRBV12-3 or TRBV12-4 to TRBJ2-5, with D possibly matching TRBD2 (6 bases). The germline V and J ends were trimmed by 5 bases and 4 bases, with 17 bases remaining between them. The CDR3 totals 15 residues. CDR3 amino acids: CASSPWDLPGETQYF. Written as DNA, the CDR3 is TGTGCCAGCAGTCCTTGGGACTTACCGGGAGAGACCCAGTACTTC.

This rearrangement joins TRBV5-1 to TRBJ2-5; the match to TRBD2 covers 11 bases. Germline V gives CDR1 SGHRS, CDR2 YFSETQ. The CDR3 consists of 19 residues. Trimming removed 0 bases from V and 4 bases from J; junction bases left unmatched: 14. CDR3: CASSLAMSASGRLGETQYF. The CDR3 bases are TGCGCCAGCAGCTTGGCCATGTCAGCTAGCGGGAGGTTGGGAGAGACCCAGTACTTC.

This clonotype was picked up a small number of times. This chain connects TRBV6-1 to TRBJ2-3, with 8 bases lining up with TRBD1. This CDR3 has 14 amino acids. CDR1 is MNHNS, CDR2 SASEGT, per germline. After removal of 7 bases from V and 4 bases from J, the junction contained 7 bases not matched to a gene. CDR3 sequence: CASTIQGAPDTQYF. DNA for the CDR3: TGTGCCAGCACCATTCAGGGGGCGCCAGATACGCAGTATTTT.

This chain links TRBV6-1 with TRBJ1-2; D is perhaps TRBD1 (5 bases). This CDR3 spans 15 amino acids. The V end was cut by 0 bases, the J end by 1 base, with 9 bases between. The germline gives CDR1 MNHNS, CDR2 SASEGT. The CDR3 region has the DNA TGTGCCAGCAGTGAAGCTGGGGGGTATAACTATGGCTACACCTTC. Translating it yields CASSEAGGYNYGYTF.

The chain links TRBV7-8 to TRBJ1-1; D unresolved. V lost 4 bases and J lost 3, with 6 bases in between. Germline assignment: CDR1 SGHVS and CDR2 FQNEAQ. This CDR3 is built from 12 residues. The CDR3 loop is CASSSSHTEAFF. The DNA of the CDR3 is TGTGCCAGCAGCTCGAGCCACACTGAAGCTTTCTTT.

In this sample, this clonotype turned up a few times. This chain uses TRBV29-1 with TRBJ1-1; D ambiguous. This CDR3 spans 12 amino acids. The V end lost 7 bases, the J end lost 0 bases, and 9 bases lay between the germline ends. Germline V gene data show CDR1 as SQVTM and CDR2 as ANQGSEA. The DNA for the CDR3 is TGCAGCGCCCGGACCATGAACACTGAAGCTTTCTTT. It codes for CSARTMNTEAFF.

The chain links TRBV13 to TRBJ2-1, with TRBD2 as a possible D gene (5 bases). Trimming took off 5 bases at V and 2 bases at J, with 13 bases between the two ends. Germline CDR1 and CDR2: PRHDT and FYEKMQ (reference sequence). This CDR3 spans 15 amino acids. The CDR3 DNA follows: TGTGCCAGCAGCCCCGCCCGGGGTACCTACAATGAGCAGTTCTTC. It yields the protein CASSPARGTYNEQFF.

The CDR3 is CASITLTGNEQYF. In nucleotides, the CDR3 is TGTGCCAGCATCACACTCACGGGGAACGAGCAGTACTTC. The chain carries TRBV28 and TRBJ2-7; a weak D match, TRBD2 (5 bases). The germline V gene encodes CDR1 MDHEN and CDR2 SYDVKM. Trimming left V 7 bases short and J 5 bases short, with 15 bases between. The CDR3 loop spans 13 amino acids.

This clonotype was observed many times. The V call is TRBV5-1, the J call TRBJ1-1; D not certain. CDR3 size: 14 residues. V dropped 3 bases and J dropped 1 base, with 10 bases sitting between them. The germline CDR1 and CDR2 sequences are SGHRS and YFSETQ. The DNA of the CDR3 is TGCGCCAGCAGCTCCGGGTCAGGGAACACTGAAGCTTTCTTT. This gives the protein CASSSGSGNTEAFF.

There are many counts of this clonotype. The CDR3 here is CASREPGQGRGYTF. The CDR3, as DNA: TGTGCCAGCAGGGAACCGGGACAGGGCCGTGGCTACACCTTC. J is TRBJ1-2 and V is TRBV27; 9 nucleotides line up with TRBD1. Losses at the gene ends were 6 bases for V and 7 bases for J; bases not matched to a gene: 9. Germline loops: CDR1 MNHEY, CDR2 SMNVEV (reference sequence). This CDR3 has 14 residues.

The chain has TRBV20-1 and TRBJ1-5, with a tentative D call TRBD1 (5 bases). The CDR3 length is 12 residues. V lost 6 bases and J 6 bases, leaving 12 bases between the germline ends. Germline CDR1 is DFQATT and CDR2 is SNEGSKA (reference sequence). CDR3 in amino acids: CSAKSGGQPQHF. CDR3 coding DNA: TGCAGTGCCAAGTCGGGGGGTCAGCCCCAGCATTTT.

The chain carries TRBV5-1 and TRBJ2-7, with a weak D call TRBD1 (5 bases). Trimming shortened V by 0 bases and J by 0 bases, and 13 bases separated the two germline ends. Germline CDR1 and CDR2: SGHRS and YFSETQ. The CDR3 contains 16 residues. The CDR3 DNA follows: TGCGCCAGCAGCTTGGTGACCGTAGGGGACTCCTACGAGCAGTACTTC. It specifies CASSLVTVGDSYEQYF.